This TCR beta chain was retrieved from a study of tumor-infiltrating lymphocytes in primary liver carcinoma. Study-level background: The cohort included men and women aged 30 to 69 years. Samples had roughly 3.5 to 7.13 million productive TCRbeta reads, comparable between tissue types. Study observations and caveats: Against blood, tumors held a significantly higher top-250-clone fraction (p = 0.039).

This CDR3 spans 13 amino acids. Germline lookup yields CDR1 MDHEN and CDR2 SYDVKM. Worth noting for this clonotype: Its antigen is not identified. The junction does not match germline at one end; this may be a read error.

Starting material for RNA and DNA co-extraction consisted of roughly 19-34 mg of unsorted bulk tissue. The sampling covered five separate regions of each tumor. A primer matching the constant region was used to make TCR beta cDNA from approximately 520 ng of total RNA. Slightly modified ARM-PCR served as the procedure for the TCR beta libraries. These libraries came from three rounds of nested multiplex PCR. The two initial PCR rounds, around 11 cycles each, used TRBV1-TRBV30 forward and C-beta reverse primers. TCRdb reprocessed the multiplex PCR reads with MiXCR, giving one entry per CDR3 protein. This table has roughly 100,000 distinct CDR3 sequences, around 80% appearing once.

This receptor was obtained from a man in his forties or fifties with primary liver carcinoma and hepatitis B virus infection. This chain links TRBV28 with TRBJ2-7; 7 nucleotides line up with TRBD1. The source material was liver tumor tissue from sampling region 3. The subset was: tumor region T3, left-lateral pole. In nucleotides, the CDR3 is TGTGCCAACAGTATACAGGGGCCCGTGGGGCAGTACTTC. It codes for CANSIQGPVGQYF.